This record concerns one TCR beta chain sequence. Its matching antigen is unknown. TCRdb called the 5' RACE reads again in MiXCR, with one record for every CDR3 protein. The table shows roughly 290,000 distinct CDR3 sequences, with less than 9% occurring only once. Trimming took 5 bases from V and 2 from J, leaving 14 bases between them. Germline V gene data show CDR1 as SGHRS and CDR2 as YFSETQ. This CDR3 has 14 amino acids. This sample is part of a study of identical twins. Study results and limitations: Clonotypes of the beta chain that were abundant in cord blood carried fewer insertions (memory repertoires showed none).

The same data also contributed to another study, on yellow fever vaccine responses in identical twins.

This clonotype was sampled from a woman younger than 30 in good health. Sequencing input: memory (CD45RO+) T cells sorted from blood. The genes are TRBV5-1 and TRBJ2-7; D gene ambiguous. CDR3: CASSIGLEPYEQYF. The CDR3 DNA reads TGCGCCAGCAGTATCGGGCTAGAACCCTACGAGCAGTACTTC.